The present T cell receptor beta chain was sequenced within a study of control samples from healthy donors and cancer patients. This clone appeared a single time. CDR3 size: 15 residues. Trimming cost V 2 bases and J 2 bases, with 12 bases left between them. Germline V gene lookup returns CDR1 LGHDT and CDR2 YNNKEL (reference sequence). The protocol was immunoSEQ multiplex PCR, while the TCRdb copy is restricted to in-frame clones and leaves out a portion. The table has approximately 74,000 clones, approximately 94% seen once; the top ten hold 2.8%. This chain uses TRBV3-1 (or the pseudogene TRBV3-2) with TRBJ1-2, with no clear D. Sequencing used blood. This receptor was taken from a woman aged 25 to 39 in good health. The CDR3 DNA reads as TGTGCCAGCAGCCAAATGTCGGCGGAGAACTATGGCTACACCTTC. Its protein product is CASSQMSAENYGYTF.